This T cell receptor beta chain was recorded in a study of beta chain features in type 1 diabetes. Regarding this clone: Antigen specificity is unknown.

The authors reverse transcribed all of the isolated RNA, so sequencing captured expressed TCRB transcripts. TCRdb's copy holds only in-frame clones and misses some; the assay was immunoSEQ multiplex PCR. This table holds around 600,000 clones, approximately 13% found once. Study-wide points: For Type 1 diabetes patients, all four CD4+ subsets carried TCRB CDR3s that were moderately but significantly shorter.

Deletions cut 4 bases from V and 4 bases from J, with 5 bases between. This CDR3 has 13 residues. The germline V gene encodes CDR1 SGHDN and CDR2 FVKESK. This rearrangement joins TRBV14 to TRBJ2-6, with unresolved D. The source material was naive CD4+ T cells from blood. The source of this sequence is a man between 25 and 39 years old with type 1 diabetes. The CDR3 nucleotides are TGTGCCAGCAGCCGCTTCGGGGCCAACGTCCTGACTTTC. Protein: CASSRFGANVLTF.